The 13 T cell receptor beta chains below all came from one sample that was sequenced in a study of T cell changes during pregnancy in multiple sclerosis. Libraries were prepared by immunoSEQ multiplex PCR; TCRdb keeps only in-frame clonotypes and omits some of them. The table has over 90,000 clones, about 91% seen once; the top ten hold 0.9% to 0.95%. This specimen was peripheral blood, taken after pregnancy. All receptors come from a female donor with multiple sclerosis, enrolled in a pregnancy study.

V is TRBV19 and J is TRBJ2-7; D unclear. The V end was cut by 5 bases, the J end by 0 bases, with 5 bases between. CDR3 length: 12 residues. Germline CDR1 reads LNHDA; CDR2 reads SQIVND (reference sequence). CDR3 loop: CASSSYSYEQYF. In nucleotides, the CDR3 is TGTGCCAGTAGTTCCTACTCCTACGAGCAGTACTTC.

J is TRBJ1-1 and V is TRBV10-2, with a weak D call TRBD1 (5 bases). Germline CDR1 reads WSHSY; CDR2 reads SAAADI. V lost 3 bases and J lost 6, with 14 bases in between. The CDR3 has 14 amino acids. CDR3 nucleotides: TGCGCCAGCAGTGATTGGGGCGGGGACCCTGAAGCTTTCTTT. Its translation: CASSDWGGDPEAFF.

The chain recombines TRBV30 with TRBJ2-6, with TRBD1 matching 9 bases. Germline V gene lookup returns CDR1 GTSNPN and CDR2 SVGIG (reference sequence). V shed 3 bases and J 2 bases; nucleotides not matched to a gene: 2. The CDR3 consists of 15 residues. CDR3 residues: CAWSYRGPGANVLTF. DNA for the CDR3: TGTGCCTGGAGCTACAGGGGGCCTGGGGCCAACGTCCTGACTTTC.

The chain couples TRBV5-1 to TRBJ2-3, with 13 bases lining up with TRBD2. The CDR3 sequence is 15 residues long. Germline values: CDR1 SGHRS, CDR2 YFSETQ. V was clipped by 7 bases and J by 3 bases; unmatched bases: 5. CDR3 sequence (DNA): TGCGCCAGCCTACTAGCGGGAGGGCCAACAGATACGCAGTATTTT. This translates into CASLLAGGPTDTQYF.

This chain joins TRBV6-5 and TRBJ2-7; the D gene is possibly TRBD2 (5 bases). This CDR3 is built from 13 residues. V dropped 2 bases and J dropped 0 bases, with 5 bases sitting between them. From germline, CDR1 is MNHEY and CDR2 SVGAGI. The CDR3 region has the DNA TGTGCCAGCAGTTACACTAGCTCCTACGAGCAGTACTTC. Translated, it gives CASSYTSSYEQYF.

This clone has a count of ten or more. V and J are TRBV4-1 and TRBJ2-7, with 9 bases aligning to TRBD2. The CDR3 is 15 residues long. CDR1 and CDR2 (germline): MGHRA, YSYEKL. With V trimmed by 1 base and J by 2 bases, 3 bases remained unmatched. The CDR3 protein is CASSQGAGGTYEQYF. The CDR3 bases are TGCGCCAGCAGCCAAGGAGCGGGGGGCACCTACGAGCAGTACTTC.

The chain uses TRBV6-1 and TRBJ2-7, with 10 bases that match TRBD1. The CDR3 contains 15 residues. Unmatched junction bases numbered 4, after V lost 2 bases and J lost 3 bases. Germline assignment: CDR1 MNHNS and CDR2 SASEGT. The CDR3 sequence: CASSEWGQGFYEQYF. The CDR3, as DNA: TGTGCCAGCAGTGAATGGGGACAGGGGTTCTACGAGCAGTACTTC.

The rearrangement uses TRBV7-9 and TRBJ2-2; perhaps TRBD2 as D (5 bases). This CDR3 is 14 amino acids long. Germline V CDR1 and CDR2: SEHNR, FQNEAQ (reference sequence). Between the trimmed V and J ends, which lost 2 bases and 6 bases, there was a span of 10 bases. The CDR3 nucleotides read TGTGCCAGCAGCTTACCGGGGTTTTCCGGGGAGCTGTTTTTT. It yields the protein CASSLPGFSGELFF.

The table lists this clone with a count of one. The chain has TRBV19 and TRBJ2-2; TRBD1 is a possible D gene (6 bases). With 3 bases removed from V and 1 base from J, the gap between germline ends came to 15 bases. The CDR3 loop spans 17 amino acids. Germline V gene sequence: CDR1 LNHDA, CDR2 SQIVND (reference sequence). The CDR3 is CASSIPHHRVNTGELFF. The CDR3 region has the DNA TGTGCCAGTAGTATCCCACACCACAGGGTGAACACCGGGGAGCTGTTTTTT.

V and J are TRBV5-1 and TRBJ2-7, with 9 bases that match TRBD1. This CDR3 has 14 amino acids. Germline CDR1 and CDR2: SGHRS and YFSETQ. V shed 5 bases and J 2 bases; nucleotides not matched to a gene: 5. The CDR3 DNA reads TGCGCCAGCAGACGGACAGGGGCGACCTACGAGCAGTACTTC. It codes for CASRRTGATYEQYF. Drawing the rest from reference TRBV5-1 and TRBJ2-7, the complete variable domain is KAGVTQTPRYLIKTRGQQVTLSCSPISGHRSVSWYQQTPGQGLQFLFEYFSETQRNKGNFPGRFSGRQFSNSRSEMNVSTLELGDSALYLCASRRTGATYEQYFGPGTRLTVT.

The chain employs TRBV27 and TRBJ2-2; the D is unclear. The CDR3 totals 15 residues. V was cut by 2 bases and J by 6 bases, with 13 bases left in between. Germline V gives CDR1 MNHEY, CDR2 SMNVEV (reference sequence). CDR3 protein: CASSLKARQAGELFF. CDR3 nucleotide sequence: TGTGCCAGCAGTTTAAAGGCCCGCCAGGCCGGGGAGCTGTTTTTT.

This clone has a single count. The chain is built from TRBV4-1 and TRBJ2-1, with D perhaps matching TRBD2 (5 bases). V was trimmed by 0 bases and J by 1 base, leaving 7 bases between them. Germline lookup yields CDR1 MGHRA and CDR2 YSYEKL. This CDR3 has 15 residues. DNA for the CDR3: TGCGCCAGCAGCCAAGACCCGGGGTCCTACAATGAGCAGTTCTTC. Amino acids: CASSQDPGSYNEQFF.

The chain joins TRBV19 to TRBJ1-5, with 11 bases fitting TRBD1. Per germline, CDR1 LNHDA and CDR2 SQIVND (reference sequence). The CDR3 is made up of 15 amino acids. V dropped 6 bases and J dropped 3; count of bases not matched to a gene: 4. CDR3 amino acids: CASRRGQGVNQPQHF. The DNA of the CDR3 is TGTGCCAGTAGGAGGGGACAGGGGGTCAATCAGCCCCAGCATTTT.